This TCR beta chain was identified during a study of sequential checkpoint blockade in melanoma. On the study more broadly: Patients were randomized 1:1 to nivolumab-then-ipilimumab or ipilimumab-then-nivolumab first-line.

Germline V gene data show CDR1 as SQVTM and CDR2 as ANQGSEA. The CDR3 runs to 17 residues. The J segment lost 6 bases and the V segment lost 0 bases, leaving 14 bases of the junction unmatched. The treatment: randomized to nivolumab then ipilimumab (arm A) or the reverse (arm B). No patient had prior DNA-damaging chemotherapy. PBMC sorting kept live CD3+CD8+ cells without CD19 or CD56. Clones were read by immunoSEQ multiplex PCR, and TCRdb kept only the in-frame ones, dropping some. This sample has about 20,000 clones; roughly 82% occur once, and the top ten carry around 52%. This receptor was identified in a human donor with melanoma. Sequences were derived from CD8+ T cells sorted from blood (inferred from file names), sampled from a patient given nivolumab and ipilimumab in sequence. The chain is built from TRBV29-1 and TRBJ1-2, with 9 bases that match TRBD1. In DNA form, the CDR3 reads TGCAGCGTTGAAGACCCGCGGGACAGGGAGGATCGGGATGGCTACACCTTC. Protein product: CSVEDPRDREDRDGYTF.